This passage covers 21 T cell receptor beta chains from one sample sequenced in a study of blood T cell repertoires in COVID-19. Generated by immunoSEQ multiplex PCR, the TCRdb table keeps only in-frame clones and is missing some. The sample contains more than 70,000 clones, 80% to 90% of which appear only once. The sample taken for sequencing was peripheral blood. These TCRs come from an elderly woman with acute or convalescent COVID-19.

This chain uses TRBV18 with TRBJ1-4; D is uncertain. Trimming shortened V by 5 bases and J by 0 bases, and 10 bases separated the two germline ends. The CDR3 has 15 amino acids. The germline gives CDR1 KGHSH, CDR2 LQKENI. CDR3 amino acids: CASSGEGSTNEKLFF. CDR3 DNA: TGTGCCAGCTCAGGGGAGGGCTCAACTAATGAAAAACTGTTTTTT.

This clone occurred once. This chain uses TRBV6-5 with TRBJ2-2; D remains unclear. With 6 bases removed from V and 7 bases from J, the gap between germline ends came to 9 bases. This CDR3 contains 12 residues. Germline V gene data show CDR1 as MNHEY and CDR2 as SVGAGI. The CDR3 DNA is TGTGCCAGCAGCCTCACTATCGGGGAGCTGTTTTTT. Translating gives CASSLTIGELFF.

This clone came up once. CDR3 sequence reads: CASSPPGSGGFSEQYF. CDR3 DNA sequence: TGTGCCAGCTCACCACCGGGTAGCGGGGGGTTCAGCGAGCAGTACTTC. V is TRBV18 and J is TRBJ2-7; 10 bases agree with TRBD2. This CDR3 contains 16 residues. Germline CDR1 KGHSH, CDR2 LQKENI. With V trimmed by 0 bases and J by 6 bases, 8 bases remained unmatched.

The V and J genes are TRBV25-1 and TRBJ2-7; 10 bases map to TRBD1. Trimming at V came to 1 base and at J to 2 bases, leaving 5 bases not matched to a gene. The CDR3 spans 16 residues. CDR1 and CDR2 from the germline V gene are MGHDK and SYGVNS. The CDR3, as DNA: TGTGCCAGCAGTGAATCCCCCGGACAGGGGGCCTACGAGCAGTACTTC. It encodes CASSESPGQGAYEQYF.

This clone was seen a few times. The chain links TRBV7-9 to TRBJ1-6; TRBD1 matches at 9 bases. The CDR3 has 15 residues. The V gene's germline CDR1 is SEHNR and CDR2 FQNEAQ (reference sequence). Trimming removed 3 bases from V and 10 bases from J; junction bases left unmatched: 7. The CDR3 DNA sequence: TGTGCCAGCAGCTTGCCCGGGACAGGGAGCTCACCCCTCCACTTT. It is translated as CASSLPGTGSSPLHF.

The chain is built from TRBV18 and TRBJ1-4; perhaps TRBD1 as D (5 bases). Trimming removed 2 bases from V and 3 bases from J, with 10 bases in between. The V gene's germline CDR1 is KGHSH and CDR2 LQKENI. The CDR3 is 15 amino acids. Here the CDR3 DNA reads TGTGCCAGCTCACCAGGGGCGGCCTCTAATGAAAAACTGTTTTTT. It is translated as CASSPGAASNEKLFF.

CDR3 nucleotides: TGTGCCAGCATCCTCAGGCCTGGCGCAGATACGCAGTATTTT. As protein: CASILRPGADTQYF. This chain uses TRBV11-2 with TRBJ2-3, with unresolved D. Trimming left V 7 bases short and J 4 bases short, with 15 bases between. CDR3 length: 14 amino acids. Germline values: CDR1 SGHAT, CDR2 FQNNGV.

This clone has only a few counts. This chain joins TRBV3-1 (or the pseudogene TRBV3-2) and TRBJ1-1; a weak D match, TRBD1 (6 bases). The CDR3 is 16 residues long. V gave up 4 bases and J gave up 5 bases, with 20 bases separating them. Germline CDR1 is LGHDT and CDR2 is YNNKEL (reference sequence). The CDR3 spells CASSLPVGGRGTEAFF. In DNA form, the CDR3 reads TGTGCCAGCAGCCTCCCGGTAGGGGGTCGGGGTACTGAAGCTTTCTTT.

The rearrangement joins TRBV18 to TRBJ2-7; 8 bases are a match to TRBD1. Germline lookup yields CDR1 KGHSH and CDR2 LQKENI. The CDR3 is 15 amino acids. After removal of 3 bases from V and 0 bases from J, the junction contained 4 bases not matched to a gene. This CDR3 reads CASSPRDRSSYEQYF. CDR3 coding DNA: TGTGCCAGCTCACCCAGGGACAGGAGCTCCTACGAGCAGTACTTC.

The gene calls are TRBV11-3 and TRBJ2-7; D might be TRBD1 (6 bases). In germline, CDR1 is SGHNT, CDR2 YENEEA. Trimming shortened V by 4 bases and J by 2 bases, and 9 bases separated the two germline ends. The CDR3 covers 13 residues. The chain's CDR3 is CASSYRVPYEQYF. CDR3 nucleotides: TGTGCCAGCAGCTACAGGGTTCCCTACGAGCAGTACTTC.

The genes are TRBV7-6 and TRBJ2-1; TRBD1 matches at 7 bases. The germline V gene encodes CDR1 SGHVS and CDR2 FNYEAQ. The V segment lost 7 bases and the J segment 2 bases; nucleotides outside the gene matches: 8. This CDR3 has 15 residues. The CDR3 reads CASTAQGKAYNEQFF. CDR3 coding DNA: TGTGCCAGCACCGCACAGGGGAAGGCCTACAATGAGCAGTTCTTC.

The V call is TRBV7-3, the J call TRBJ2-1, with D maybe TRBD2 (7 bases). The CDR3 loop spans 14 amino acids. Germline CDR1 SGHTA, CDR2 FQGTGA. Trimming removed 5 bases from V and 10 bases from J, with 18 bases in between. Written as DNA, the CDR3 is TGTGCCAGCAGCCCGGGGGGCCAGGCACAGGAGCAGTTCTTC. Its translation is CASSPGGQAQEQFF. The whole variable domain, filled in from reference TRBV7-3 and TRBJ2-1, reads GAGVSQTPSNKVTEKGKYVELRCDPISGHTALYWYRQSLGQGPEFLIYFQGTGAADDSGLPNDRFFAVRPEGSVSTLKIQRTERGDSAVYLCASSPGGQAQEQFFGPGTRLTVL.

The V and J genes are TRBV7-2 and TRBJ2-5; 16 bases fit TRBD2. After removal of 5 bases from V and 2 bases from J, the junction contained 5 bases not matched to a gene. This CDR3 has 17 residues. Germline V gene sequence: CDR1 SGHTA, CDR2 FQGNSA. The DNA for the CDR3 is TGTGCCAGCAGCCCAGAGGGACTAGCGGGGGGGCAAGAGACCCAGTACTTC. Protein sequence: CASSPEGLAGGQETQYF.

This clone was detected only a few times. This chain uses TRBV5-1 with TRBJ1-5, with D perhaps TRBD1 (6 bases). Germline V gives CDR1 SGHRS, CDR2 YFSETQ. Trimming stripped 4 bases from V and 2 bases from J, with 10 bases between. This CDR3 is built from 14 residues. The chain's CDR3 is CASSPGDRNQPQHF. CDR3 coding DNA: TGCGCCAGCAGCCCAGGGGATCGCAATCAGCCCCAGCATTTT.

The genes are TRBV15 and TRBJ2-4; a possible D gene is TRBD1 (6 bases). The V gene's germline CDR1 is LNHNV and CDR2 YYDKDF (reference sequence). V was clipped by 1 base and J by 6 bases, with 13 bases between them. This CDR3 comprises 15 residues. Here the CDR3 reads CATSRGRQVGNIQYF. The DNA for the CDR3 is TGTGCCACCAGCAGAGGGCGACAGGTTGGAAACATTCAGTACTTC.

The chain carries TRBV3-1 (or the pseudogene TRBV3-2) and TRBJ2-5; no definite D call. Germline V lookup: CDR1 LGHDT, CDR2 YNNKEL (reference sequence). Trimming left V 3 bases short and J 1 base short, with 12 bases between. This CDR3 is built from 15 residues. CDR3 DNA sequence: TGTGCCAGCAGCCATCACCAGGTCCTCCAAGAGACCCAGTACTTC. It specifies CASSHHQVLQETQYF.

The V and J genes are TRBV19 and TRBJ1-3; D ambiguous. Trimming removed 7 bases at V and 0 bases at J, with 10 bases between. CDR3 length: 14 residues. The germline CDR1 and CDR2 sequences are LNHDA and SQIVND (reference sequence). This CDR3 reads CASNIDGSGNTIYF. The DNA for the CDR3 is TGTGCCAGTAACATAGACGGCTCTGGAAACACCATATATTTT.

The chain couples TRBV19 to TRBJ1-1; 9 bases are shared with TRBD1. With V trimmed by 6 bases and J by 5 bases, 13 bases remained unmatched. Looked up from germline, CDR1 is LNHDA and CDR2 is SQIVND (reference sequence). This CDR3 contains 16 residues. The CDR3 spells CASRPNHRGQRTEAFF. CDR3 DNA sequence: TGTGCCAGTAGACCAAACCACAGGGGGCAAAGGACTGAAGCTTTCTTT.

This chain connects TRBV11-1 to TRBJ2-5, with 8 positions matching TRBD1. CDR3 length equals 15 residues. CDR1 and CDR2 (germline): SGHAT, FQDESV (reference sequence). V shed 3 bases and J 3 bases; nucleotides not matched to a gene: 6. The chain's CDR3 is CASSFGQGAEETQYF. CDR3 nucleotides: TGTGCCAGCAGCTTTGGTCAGGGGGCCGAAGAGACCCAGTACTTC.

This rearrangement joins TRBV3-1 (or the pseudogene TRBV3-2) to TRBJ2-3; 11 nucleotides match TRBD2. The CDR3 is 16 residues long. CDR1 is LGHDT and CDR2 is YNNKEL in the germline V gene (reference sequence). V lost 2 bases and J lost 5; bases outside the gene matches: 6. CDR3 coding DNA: TGTGCCAGCAGCCAAATTAGCGGGGGGGTAAAAGATACGCAGTATTTT. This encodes CASSQISGGVKDTQYF.

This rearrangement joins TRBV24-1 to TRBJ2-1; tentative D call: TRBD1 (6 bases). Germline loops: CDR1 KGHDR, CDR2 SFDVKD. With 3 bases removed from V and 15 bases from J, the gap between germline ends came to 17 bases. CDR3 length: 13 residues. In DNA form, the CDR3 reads TGTGCCACCAGTGATGGGCGGACAGTGGGACGGTTCTTC. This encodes CATSDGRTVGRFF.